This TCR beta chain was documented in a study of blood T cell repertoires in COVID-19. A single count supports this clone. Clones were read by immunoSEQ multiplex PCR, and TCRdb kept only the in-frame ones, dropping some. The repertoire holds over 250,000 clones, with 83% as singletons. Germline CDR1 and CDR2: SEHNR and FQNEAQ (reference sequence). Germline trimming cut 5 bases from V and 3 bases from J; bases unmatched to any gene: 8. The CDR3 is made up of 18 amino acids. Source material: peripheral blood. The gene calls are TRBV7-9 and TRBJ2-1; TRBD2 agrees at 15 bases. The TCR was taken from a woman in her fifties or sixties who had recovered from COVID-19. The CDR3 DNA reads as TGTGCCAGCAGCCTCGGGACTAGCGGGAGGTCAATCTACAATGAGCAGTTCTTC. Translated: CASSLGTSGRSIYNEQFF.